The 3 T cell receptor beta chains in this list originate from one sample, sequenced in a study of cytomegalovirus exposure and HLA in healthy donors. The study ran its PCR with 60 Vbeta and 13 Jbeta primers. The protocol was immunoSEQ multiplex PCR, while the TCRdb copy is restricted to in-frame clones and leaves out a portion. The table has over 100,000 clones, about 70% seen once. Sequenced material: PBMCs. The receptor set was obtained from a man under 40 in good health and CMV-seropositive.

DNA of the CDR3: TGTGCCAGCAGTGACGCACGGGGGGCCGGAGGCCCCTACGAGCAGTACGTC. Translation gives CASSDARGAGGPYEQYV. The rearrangement links TRBV6-4 to TRBJ2-7, with TRBD2 as a possible D gene (7 bases). The ends were cut back, 2 bases at V and 2 bases at J, with 19 bases in the middle. The length of the CDR3 is 17 residues. Germline-derived CDR1 and CDR2 are MRHNA and SNTAGT.

This clone was observed a single time. This chain uses TRBV6-5 with TRBJ1-1, with 10 bases matching TRBD1. The CDR3 sequence is 16 residues long. V trimming: 3 bases; J trimming: 2 bases; junction bases outside the gene matches: 6. Germline V CDR1 and CDR2: MNHEY, SVGAGI. DNA for the CDR3: TGTGCCAGCAGTTATTCGGGACAGGGGCCCAACACTGAAGCTTTCTTT. This translates into CASSYSGQGPNTEAFF.

J is TRBJ2-1 and V is TRBV29-1; TRBD2 matches at 9 bases. This CDR3 is 14 amino acids long. Germline CDR1 SQVTM, CDR2 ANQGSEA. V lost 1 base to trimming and J lost 4 bases; unmatched junction nucleotides: 2. In nucleotides, the CDR3 is TGCAGCGTTGAAGGCGGGAGGGGGTACAATGAGCAGTTCTTC. As protein: CSVEGGRGYNEQFF.